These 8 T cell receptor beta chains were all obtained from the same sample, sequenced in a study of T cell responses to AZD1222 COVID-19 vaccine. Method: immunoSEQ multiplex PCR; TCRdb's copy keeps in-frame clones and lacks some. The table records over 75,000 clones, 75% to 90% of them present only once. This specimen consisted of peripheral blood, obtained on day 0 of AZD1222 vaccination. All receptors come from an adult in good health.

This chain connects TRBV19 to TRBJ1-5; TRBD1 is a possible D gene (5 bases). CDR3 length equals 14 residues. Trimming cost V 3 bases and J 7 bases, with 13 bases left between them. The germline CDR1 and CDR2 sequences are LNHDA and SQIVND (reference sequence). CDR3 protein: CASSMPGWGQPQHF. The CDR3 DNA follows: TGTGCCAGTAGTATGCCAGGGTGGGGCCAGCCCCAGCATTTT.

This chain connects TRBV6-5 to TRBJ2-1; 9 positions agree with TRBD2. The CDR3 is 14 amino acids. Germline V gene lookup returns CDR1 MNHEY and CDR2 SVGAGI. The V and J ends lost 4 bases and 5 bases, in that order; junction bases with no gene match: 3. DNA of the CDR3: TGTGCCAGCAGTTTAGCGGGAGTTAACAATGAGCAGTTCTTC. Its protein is CASSLAGVNNEQFF.

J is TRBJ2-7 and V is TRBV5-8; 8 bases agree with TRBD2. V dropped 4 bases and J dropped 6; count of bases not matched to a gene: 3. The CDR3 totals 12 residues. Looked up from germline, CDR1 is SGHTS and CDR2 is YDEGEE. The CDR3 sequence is CASSREGGEQYF. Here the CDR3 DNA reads TGTGCCAGCAGCCGGGAGGGCGGCGAGCAGTACTTC.

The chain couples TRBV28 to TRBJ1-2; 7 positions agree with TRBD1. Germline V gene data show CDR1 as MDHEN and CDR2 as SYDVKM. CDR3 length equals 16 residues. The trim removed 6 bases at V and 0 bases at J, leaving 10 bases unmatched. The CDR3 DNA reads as TGTGCCAGCAGCCTTATTACAGGGGAAACTAACTATGGCTACACCTTC. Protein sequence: CASSLITGETNYGYTF.

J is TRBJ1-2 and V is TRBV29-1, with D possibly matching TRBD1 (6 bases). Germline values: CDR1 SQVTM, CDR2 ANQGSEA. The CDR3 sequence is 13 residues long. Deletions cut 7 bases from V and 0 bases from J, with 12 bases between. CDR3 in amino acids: CSERGGANYGYTF. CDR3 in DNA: TGCAGCGAAAGGGGGGGGGCTAACTATGGCTACACCTTC.

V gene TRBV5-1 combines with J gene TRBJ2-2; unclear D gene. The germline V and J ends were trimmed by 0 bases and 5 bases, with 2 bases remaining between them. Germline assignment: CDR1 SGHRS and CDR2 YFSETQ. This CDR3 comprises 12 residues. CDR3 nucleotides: TGCGCCAGCAGCTTGGCAACCGGGGAGCTGTTTTTT. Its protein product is CASSLATGELFF.

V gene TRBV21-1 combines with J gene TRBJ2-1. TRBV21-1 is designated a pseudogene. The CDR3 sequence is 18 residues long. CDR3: CASSSSPWDPRAYNEQFF. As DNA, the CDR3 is TGTGCCAGCAGCAGCTCTCCCTGGGACCCCAGGGCCTACAATGAGCAGTTCTTC.

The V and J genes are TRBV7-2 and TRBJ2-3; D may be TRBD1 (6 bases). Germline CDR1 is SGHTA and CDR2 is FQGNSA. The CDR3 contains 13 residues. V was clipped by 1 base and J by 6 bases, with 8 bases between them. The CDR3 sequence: CASSLVGGDTQYF. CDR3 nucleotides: TGTGCCAGCAGCTTAGTAGGGGGTGATACGCAGTATTTT.